Listed here is a single T cell receptor (beta chain). Its antigen is not identified. The CDR3 totals 15 residues. The germline gives CDR1 MNHEY, CDR2 SMNVEV (reference sequence). V shed 3 bases, J shed 4 bases, and the junction held 9 bases outside the gene matches. This entry belongs to a study of OX40 agonist ivuxolimab in advanced cancers. At the level of the study: Every patient in dose escalation had hepatocellular carcinoma, melanoma, renal cell or head and neck cancer. Study-wide results and limits: By week 6 at 0.1 to 3.0 mg/kg, blood CD4+ and CD8+ T cells had expanded clonally.

Sampling of blood occurred at baseline, cycle 4 day 1, and cycle 7 day 1. Generated by immunoSEQ multiplex PCR, the TCRdb table keeps only in-frame clones and is missing some. The table has more than 50,000 clones, approximately 90% seen once. Material: CD4+ or CD8+ T cells sorted from blood, obtained in a trial of the OX40 agonist ivuxolimab. The receptor comes from an adult with an advanced solid tumor such as melanoma, head and neck, liver or kidney cancer. The chain combines TRBV27 with TRBJ2-7, with TRBD2 identical over 7 bases. The CDR3, as DNA: TGTGCCAGCAGTTTCCGGGACTACCCTTCGTACGAGCAGTACTTC. Protein sequence: CASSFRDYPSYEQYF.